This TCR beta chain was retrieved from a study of vaccination effects on CD4 cells after COVID-19. Profiling relied on immunoSEQ multiplex PCR, and the TCRdb table lists in-frame clones only, not all of them. The sample records 20,000 to 30,000 clones, around four fifths being singletons. Notes on the study in general: Clones induced by infection and by vaccine showed marked clonal contraction late after vaccination.

On this clone itself: The antigen is not known.

The length of the CDR3 is 13 residues. Trimming took off 5 bases at V and 7 bases at J, with 15 bases between the two ends. Germline CDR1 is GTSNPN and CDR2 is SVGIG (reference sequence). After expansion with viral peptide pools in the ViraFEST assay, antigen-specific CD4+ T cells were sequenced. Isolating CD4+ T cells followed ten to eleven days of culture. Participants each got two BNT162b2 or mRNA-1273 vaccine doses. Neither prior SARS-CoV-2 infection nor positive nucleocapsid antibodies were present in the vaccine recipients. Every well got around 2 million PBMC, which were grown with about 9.9 IU/ml IL-2 and 8.5 to 10 ug/ml peptides. Cultures got half-medium changes with IL-2 on days 3 and 7.

The specimen comprised CD4+ T cells from PBMCs cultured with HCoV-NL63 spike peptides, sampled after COVID-19 vaccination. This chain links TRBV30 with TRBJ2-1, with a weak D call TRBD1 (5 bases). The clonotype originates from a human donor who received a COVID-19 vaccine. The CDR3 loop reads CAWVRDRPNEQFF. CDR3 bases: TGTGCCTGGGTCAGGGATCGGCCGAATGAGCAGTTCTTC.